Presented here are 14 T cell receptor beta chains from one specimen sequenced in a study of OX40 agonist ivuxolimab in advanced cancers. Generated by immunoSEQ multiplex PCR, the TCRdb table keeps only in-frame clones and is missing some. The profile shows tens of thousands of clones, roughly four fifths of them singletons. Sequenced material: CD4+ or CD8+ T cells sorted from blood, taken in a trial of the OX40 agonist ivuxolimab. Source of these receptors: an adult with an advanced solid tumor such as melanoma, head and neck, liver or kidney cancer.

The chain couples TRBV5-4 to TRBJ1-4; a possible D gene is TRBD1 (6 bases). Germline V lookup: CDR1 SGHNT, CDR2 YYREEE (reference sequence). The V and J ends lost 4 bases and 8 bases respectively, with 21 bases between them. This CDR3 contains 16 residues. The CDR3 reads CASSLTGKGEGEKLFF. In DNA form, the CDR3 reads TGTGCCAGCAGCCTTACAGGGAAGGGAGAAGGGGAAAAACTGTTTTTT. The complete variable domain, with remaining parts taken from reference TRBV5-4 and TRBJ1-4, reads ETGVTQSPTHLIKTRGQQVTLRCSSQSGHNTVSWYQQALGQGPQFIFQYYREEENGRGNFPPRFSGLQFPNYSSELNVNALELDDSALYLCASSLTGKGEGEKLFFGSGTQLSVL.

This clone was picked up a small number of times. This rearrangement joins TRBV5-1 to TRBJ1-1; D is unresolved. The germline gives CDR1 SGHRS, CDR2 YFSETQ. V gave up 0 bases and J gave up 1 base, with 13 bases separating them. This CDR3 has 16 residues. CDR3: CASSLVSAGKNTEAFF. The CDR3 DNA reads TGCGCCAGCAGCTTGGTATCGGCGGGGAAGAACACTGAAGCTTTCTTT.

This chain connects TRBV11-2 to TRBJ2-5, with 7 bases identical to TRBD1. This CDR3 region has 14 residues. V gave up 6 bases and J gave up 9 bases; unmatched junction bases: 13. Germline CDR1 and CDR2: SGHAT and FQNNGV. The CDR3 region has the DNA TGTGCCAGCAGATTCACCGCAGGGGGTAGGGCCCAGTACTTC. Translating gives CASRFTAGGRAQYF.

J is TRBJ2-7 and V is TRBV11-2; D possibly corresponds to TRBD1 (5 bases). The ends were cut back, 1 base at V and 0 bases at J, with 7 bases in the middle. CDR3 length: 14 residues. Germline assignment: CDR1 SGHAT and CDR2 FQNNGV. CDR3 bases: TGTGCCAGCAGCTTAGGACAGATCTCCTACGAGCAGTACGTC. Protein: CASSLGQISYEQYV.

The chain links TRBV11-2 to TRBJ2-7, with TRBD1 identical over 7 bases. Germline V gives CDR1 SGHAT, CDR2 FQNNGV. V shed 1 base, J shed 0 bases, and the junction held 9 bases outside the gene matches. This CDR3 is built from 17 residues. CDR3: CASSLGPGTVSSYEQYV. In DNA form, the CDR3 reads TGTGCCAGCAGCTTAGGCCCGGGGACAGTGAGCTCCTACGAGCAGTACGTC.

The CDR3 DNA is TGTGCCAGCAGCTTTCCTAACCAGCCCCAGCATTTT. Translated, it gives CASSFPNQPQHF. V usage is TRBV7-2 and J usage is TRBJ1-5; D is uncertain. Germline assignment: CDR1 SGHTA and CDR2 FQGNSA. There are 12 residues in the CDR3. Trimming stripped 3 bases from V and 7 bases from J, with 7 bases between.

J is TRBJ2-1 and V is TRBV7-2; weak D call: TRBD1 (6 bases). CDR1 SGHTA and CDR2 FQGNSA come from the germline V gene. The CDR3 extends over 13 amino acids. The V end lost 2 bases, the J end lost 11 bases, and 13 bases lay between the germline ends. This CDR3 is CASSLRQDQKQFF. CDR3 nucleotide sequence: TGTGCCAGCAGCTTACGACAGGACCAAAAGCAGTTCTTC. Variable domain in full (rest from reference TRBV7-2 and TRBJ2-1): GAGVSQSPSNKVTEKGKDVELRCDPISGHTALYWYRQSLGQGLEFLIYFQGNSAPDKSGLPSDRFSAERTGGSVSTLTIQRTQQEDSAVYLCASSLRQDQKQFFGPGTRLTVL.

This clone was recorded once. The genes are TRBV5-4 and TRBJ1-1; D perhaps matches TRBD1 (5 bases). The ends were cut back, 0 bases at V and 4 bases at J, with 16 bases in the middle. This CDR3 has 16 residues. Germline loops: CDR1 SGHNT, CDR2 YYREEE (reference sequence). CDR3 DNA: TGTGCCAGCAGCTTGGGTCTGGGGCAGGGTACCACTGAAGCTTTCTTT. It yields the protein CASSLGLGQGTTEAFF.

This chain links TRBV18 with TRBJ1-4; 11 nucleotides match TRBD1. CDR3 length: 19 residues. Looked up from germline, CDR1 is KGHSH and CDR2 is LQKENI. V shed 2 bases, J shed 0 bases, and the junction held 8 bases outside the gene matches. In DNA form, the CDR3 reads TGTGCCAGCTCACCATCGCGGACAGGGGGCTATGCAACTAATGAAAAACTGTTTTTT. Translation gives CASSPSRTGGYATNEKLFF.

In DNA form, the CDR3 reads TGTGCCAGCCAAAATCCTGGTACATGGAATGAGCAGTTCTTC. Its protein product is CASQNPGTWNEQFF. The V and J genes are TRBV19 and TRBJ2-1; D unresolved. Looked up from germline, CDR1 is LNHDA and CDR2 is SQIVND (reference sequence). The germline V and J ends were trimmed by 9 bases and 7 bases, with 19 bases remaining between them. This CDR3 is built from 14 residues.

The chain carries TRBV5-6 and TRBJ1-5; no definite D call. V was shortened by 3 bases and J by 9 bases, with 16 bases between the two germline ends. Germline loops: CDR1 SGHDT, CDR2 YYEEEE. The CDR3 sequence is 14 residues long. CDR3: CASSSPGEGGPQHF. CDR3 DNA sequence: TGTGCCAGCAGCTCCCCCGGGGAGGGTGGGCCCCAGCATTTT.

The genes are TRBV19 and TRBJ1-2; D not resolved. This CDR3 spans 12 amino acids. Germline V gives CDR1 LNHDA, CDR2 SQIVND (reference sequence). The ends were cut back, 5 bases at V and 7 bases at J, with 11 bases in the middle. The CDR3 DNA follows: TGTGCCAGTAGTGGTTCGTGGTTTGGCTACACCTTC. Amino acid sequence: CASSGSWFGYTF.

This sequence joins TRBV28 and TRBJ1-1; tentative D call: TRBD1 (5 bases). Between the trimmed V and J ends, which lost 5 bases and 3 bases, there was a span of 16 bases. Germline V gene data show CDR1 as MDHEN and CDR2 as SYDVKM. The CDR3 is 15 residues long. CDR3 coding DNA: TGTGCCAGCAGTAACCTGTGGGTGGGGGACACTGAAGCTTTCTTT. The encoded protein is CASSNLWVGDTEAFF.

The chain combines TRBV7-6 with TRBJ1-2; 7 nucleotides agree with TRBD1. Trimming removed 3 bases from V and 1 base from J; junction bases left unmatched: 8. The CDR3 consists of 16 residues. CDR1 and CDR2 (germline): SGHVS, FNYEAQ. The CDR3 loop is CASSFPPGQINYGYTF. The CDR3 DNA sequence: TGTGCCAGCAGCTTTCCCCCGGGACAGATTAACTATGGCTACACCTTC.